This record concerns one T cell receptor (beta chain) sequence. This clonotype has just one count. What antigen it recognizes has not been identified. No base-level quality is on record; no much larger clone is a single base apart. One read represents weak support. This sample is drawn from a study of Graves' ophthalmopathy and Graves' hyperthyroidism (dated by TCRdb to 2016 to 2019). For context, the study as a whole: Peripheral blood was collected before any treatment was given, at the time of initial diagnosis. To tell Graves' ophthalmopathy apart from Graves' hyperthyroidism, and to predict which patients would progress to ophthalmopathy, the study relied on TCR beta repertoire signatures. In total, 135 blood samples were TCR-sequenced: under 45 ophthalmopathy, 75 hyperthyroidism and about 17 hyperthyroidism-to-ophthalmopathy patients. To explore V-J signatures that distinguish ophthalmopathy from hyperthyroidism, a discovery set of under 110 patients was enrolled, made up of 43 with ophthalmopathy and under 65 with stable hyperthyroidism. An independent validation cohort comprised 18 to 20 hyperthyroidism patients and roughly 15 patients who later progressed from hyperthyroidism to ophthalmopathy. In roughly 6 hyperthyroidism patients, the T-cell repertoire of thyroid tissue was compared with the T-cell repertoire of blood. Once sampling was done, hyperthyroidism patients were given methimazole at a starting dose of 30 mg daily, while ophthalmopathy patients were given high-dose intravenous methylprednisolone. The 75 to 100 discovery patients were divided at random into training and test sets in a 7:3 ratio. Beyond this particular receptor, the publication reports: Among expanded thyroid clonotypes with frequency above 0.001, most also showed up in blood, which suggests that blood repertoires may reflect the thyroid immune response. No statistical method was used to predetermine the sample size, and group allocation was not hidden from the investigators. In validation, the model predicted ophthalmopathy progression with less than 71% sensitivity and less than 80% specificity; 12 predicted patients were CT-confirmed with GO in a median of 6.5 months. Ophthalmopathy was separated from stable hyperthyroidism by the 13-signature model with 85% to 90% sensitivity and roughly 83% specificity in cross-validation and with 80%/75% in the test set.

For repertoire sequencing, the TCR beta CDR3 regions were amplified from RNA transcripts. The first round was an RT-PCR using HTBI primers with the Qiagen OneStep RT-PCR kit, and this first round was followed by a second-round multiplex PCR, then size selection and purification. The libraries underwent paired-end sequencing with 100 bp reads on an Illumina HiSeq2000. The original methods were these. SOAPnuke was used to process the reads, throwing out any read that had adapters, had uncalled bases, had a mean Phred below 15, or lacked an exact constant-primer or identifier match. COPE v1.2.5 was used to merge high-quality paired reads. Clonotypes were defined as unique nucleotide sequences and were aligned to IMGT TRB V, D and J references using MiTCR v1.1. The analysis was limited to V-J combinations with a frequency above 0.0001, which together covered over 98% of repertoires. For each V-J combination, a TCR clonal expansion and chaos score was defined as F50 clonal expansion divided by the chaos observed in the TCRdist matrix. Welch's t-statistics and random forest were used to reduce the features to roughly 14 V-J combinations, which were then used as input to a naive Bayes classifier. The Morisita-Horn index was used to measure how similar the thyroid and blood repertoires were. TCRdb trimmed public reads at Q25 via fastp, called clones via MiXCR and kept in-frame beta chains. Each record represents a unique CDR3 protein, reported with the most common genes and DNA among its rows. The V and J calls reflect TCRdb's pipeline rather than the authors' work. The sample records 350,000 to 400,000 distinct CDR3 sequences, 18% of which are singletons. The ten largest clones represent roughly 1.5% of the sample.

Including cysteine and phenylalanine, the CDR3 has 12 amino acids. Only the CDR3 portion is preserved as DNA: 36 bases, with reading frame beginning at the first base. Cut back by 5 bases and 11 bases, the V and J ends lie 15 bases apart. The CDR1 and CDR2 encoded by the germline V gene are SGHTA and FQGNSA. The ophthalmopathy patients had moderately to severely active disease, with a Clinical Activity Score of 3 or higher, a NOSPECS grade of 4 or higher, and a disease duration of less than 3 months. Anyone with other autoimmune diseases, uncontrolled infections, pregnancy or lactation was excluded from the study. Clinical symptoms, serum thyroxine, TRAb, thyroid ultrasound and orbital computed tomography formed the basis of the diagnosis. PBMCs were isolated from about 9 ml of fresh peripheral blood by Ficoll-Paque density gradient centrifugation. Total RNA was extracted with Trizol reagent and quality-checked on an Agilent 2100 Bioanalyzer.

The sequence joins TRBV7-2 to TRBJ1-1, with TRBD1 as a weak D call on 5 bases. Input material: peripheral blood. The receptor was isolated from a woman aged 18-30 years with Graves' ophthalmopathy. Donor details come from another sample of the same person, matched by shared clones. The CDR3 loop reads CASSSDSLRAFF. The sequence in DNA is TGTGCCAGCAGCAGCGACAGCCTCCGGGCTTTCTTT.